Shown below are 8 T cell receptor beta chains from a single sample sequenced in a study of cytomegalovirus exposure and HLA in healthy donors (dated by TCRdb to about 2017). The library was prepared using the immunoSEQ multiplex PCR assay. This is the immuneACCESS table as TCRdb keeps it, with only in-frame sequences that have V and J called. A part of the clones is gone; compared with another copy, unresolved V genes explain less than half, and the rest is unexplained. In all, the sample holds nearly 200,000 clones, and about 79% of those were seen once. The ten largest account for 13% of the sample. Sequencing was done on a sample of PBMCs. These receptors were taken from a young woman in good health and CMV-seropositive.

There are many counts of this clone. CDR3 DNA: TGTGCCAGCAGCTTGGGACAGTATAACTATGGCTACACCTTC. It specifies CASSLGQYNYGYTF. The chain couples TRBV5-6 to TRBJ1-2; D may be TRBD1 (5 bases). The CDR3 covers 14 residues. V lost 0 bases, J lost 1 base, and 7 bases lay in between. Germline CDR1 reads SGHDT; CDR2 reads YYEEEE.

The gene calls are TRBV2 and TRBJ2-3; TRBD2 agrees at 10 bases. The CDR3 loop spans 16 amino acids. Per germline, CDR1 SNHLY and CDR2 FYNNEI. The V and J ends lost 5 bases and 1 base, in that order; junction bases with no gene match: 6. The CDR3 coding sequence is TGTGCCAGCAGTTCAAGCGGGAGGGCCGGCACAGATACGCAGTATTTT. This encodes CASSSSGRAGTDTQYF. Filled out from reference TRBV2 and TRBJ2-3, the complete variable domain reads EPEVTQTPSHQVTQMGQEVILRCVPISNHLYFYWYRQILGQKVEFLVSFYNNEISEKSEIFDDQFSVERPDGSNFTLKIRSTKLEDSAMYFCASSSSGRAGTDTQYFGPGTRLTVL.

The chain combines TRBV5-1 with TRBJ2-7, with TRBD2 identical over 10 bases. Germline V gene lookup returns CDR1 SGHRS and CDR2 YFSETQ. The CDR3 has 17 amino acids. V lost 0 bases, J lost 3 bases, and 9 bases stayed unmatched. CDR3 loop: CASSLGGTSGTGYEQYF. CDR3 coding DNA: TGCGCCAGCAGCTTGGGGGGTACTAGCGGGACCGGCTACGAGCAGTACTTC. Supplemented by reference TRBV5-1 and TRBJ2-7, the full variable domain reads KAGVTQTPRYLIKTRGQQVTLSCSPISGHRSVSWYQQTPGQGLQFLFEYFSETQRNKGNFPGRFSGRQFSNSRSEMNVSTLELGDSALYLCASSLGGTSGTGYEQYFGPGTRLTVT.

This chain connects TRBV7-2 to TRBJ2-7, with D uncertain. V was shortened by 4 bases and J by 2 bases, with 12 bases between the two germline ends. The CDR3 extends over 14 amino acids. In germline, CDR1 is SGHTA, CDR2 FQGNSA. In DNA form, the CDR3 reads TGTGCCAGCAGCTCTGGGTCGGGTACCTACGAGCAGTACTTC. Translation: CASSSGSGTYEQYF.

The gene calls are TRBV4-1 and TRBJ1-5; no firm D call. The ends were cut back, 1 base at V and 1 base at J, with 8 bases in the middle. The CDR3 consists of 15 residues. Germline CDR1 reads MGHRA; CDR2 reads YSYEKL. In DNA form, the CDR3 reads TGCGCCAGCAGCCAAGCCCGGGTAAGCAATCAGCCCCAGCATTTT. Its translation: CASSQARVSNQPQHF.

This clone was observed a handful of times. This chain connects TRBV5-6 to TRBJ1-2, with D possibly being TRBD1 (5 bases). The germline V gene encodes CDR1 SGHDT and CDR2 YYEEEE. The CDR3 spans 16 residues. V was clipped by 4 bases and J by 6 bases, with 22 bases between them. CDR3 nucleotides: TGTGCCAGCAGCGACCGTGGCAGGGAAATTCATGATGGCTACACCTTC. Its protein product is CASSDRGREIHDGYTF.

The chain carries TRBV9 and TRBJ1-2; a weak D match, TRBD1 (5 bases). The CDR3 is made up of 14 amino acids. The V end lost 3 bases, the J end lost 8 bases, and 17 bases lay between the germline ends. Per germline, CDR1 SGDLS and CDR2 YYNGEE. The CDR3 loop reads CASSGYRTMGGYTF. The CDR3 DNA reads TGTGCCAGCAGCGGGTACAGGACGATGGGCGGCTACACCTTC.

This sequence joins TRBV12-5 and TRBJ2-3; 8 bases fit TRBD1. The germline V gene encodes CDR1 LGHNT and CDR2 FRNRAP. V lost 4 bases to trimming and J lost 4 bases; unmatched junction nucleotides: 7. The CDR3 is 15 amino acids. This CDR3 is CASGSNRGTADTQYF. The CDR3 bases are TGTGCTAGTGGTTCCAACAGGGGGACGGCAGATACGCAGTATTTT.